One sample yielded the 2 T cell receptor beta chains listed below, sequenced in a study of T cell changes during pregnancy in multiple sclerosis. TCRdb keeps only in-frame clones here, not all; method: immunoSEQ multiplex PCR. Seen here are fewer than 50,000 clones, approximately 94% observed once, and the top ten hold roughly 5%. The material was CD8+ T cells from peripheral blood mononuclear cells, obtained before pregnancy. These receptors came from a female donor with multiple sclerosis, enrolled in a pregnancy study.

The V and J genes are TRBV7-9 and TRBJ2-7; 8 nucleotides match TRBD2. Trimming cost V 8 bases and J 4 bases; bases outside gene matches: 7. The CDR3 length is 13 residues. CDR1 and CDR2 from the germline V gene are SEHNR and FQNEAQ (reference sequence). This chain's CDR3 is CASVAREGYEQYF. CDR3 in DNA: TGTGCCAGCGTCGCTCGGGAGGGGTACGAGCAGTACTTC.

The J gene is TRBJ1-4, the V gene TRBV28, with 8 bases lining up with TRBD1. J gave up 7 bases and V 6 bases, and 13 bases lay outside the gene matches. Germline CDR1 reads MDHEN; CDR2 reads SYDVKM. The length of the CDR3 is 16 residues. CDR3 coding DNA: TGTGCCAGCAGCCCGACCGACAGGGGCGTGAGTGAAAAACTGTTTTTT. Its translation: CASSPTDRGVSEKLFF.